These 5 T cell receptor beta chains came from one sample sequenced in a study of cytomegalovirus exposure and HLA in healthy donors. Use of 60 Vbeta and 13 Jbeta primers characterized the PCR. The repertoire was sequenced with immunoSEQ multiplex PCR; TCRdb's copy has only in-frame clones and lacks some. The sample holds 54,000 or so clones; roughly 53% are singletons and the top ten take approximately 12%. Sequencing was done on a sample of PBMCs. These receptor sequences come from a human donor in good health.

This clone came up a few times. This chain links TRBV14 with TRBJ1-3; TRBD1 is a possible D gene (6 bases). Germline CDR1 reads SGHDN; CDR2 reads FVKESK. The V end lost 6 bases, the J end lost 4 bases, and 13 bases lay between the germline ends. This CDR3 has 14 amino acids. CDR3 loop: CASRGDIAGNTIYF. The CDR3 region has the DNA TGTGCCAGCAGGGGGGACATCGCAGGAAACACCATATATTTT.

The V gene is TRBV7-9, the J gene TRBJ1-4; no definite D call. V shed 5 bases and J shed 7 bases, with 14 bases lying between them. CDR1 is SEHNR, CDR2 FQNEAQ, per germline (reference sequence). This CDR3 comprises 14 residues. CDR3 region: CASSPGEVGEKLFF. The CDR3 DNA follows: TGTGCCAGCAGCCCCGGGGAAGTCGGTGAAAAACTGTTTTTT.

The V and J genes are TRBV19 and TRBJ1-1; no firm D call. The germline V gene has CDR1 LNHDA and CDR2 SQIVND (reference sequence). The CDR3 has 13 amino acids. V lost 5 bases to trimming and J lost 0 bases, with 7 bases between them. CDR3 sequence (DNA): TGTGCCAGTAGTCCACAGTTGAACACTGAAGCTTTCTTT. Translating it yields CASSPQLNTEAFF.

The V call is TRBV5-6, the J call TRBJ1-3, with 9 bases identical to TRBD1. Germline V gives CDR1 SGHDT, CDR2 YYEEEE. The V and J ends lost 4 bases and 2 bases, in that order; junction bases with no gene match: 7. The CDR3 is made up of 16 amino acids. The CDR3 coding sequence is TGTGCCAGCAGCATAACCGGGACAGGGACTGGAAACACCATATATTTT. This gives the protein CASSITGTGTGNTIYF.

This chain links TRBV5-1 with TRBJ2-2; 11 nucleotides match TRBD1. CDR1 is SGHRS, CDR2 YFSETQ, per germline. This CDR3 contains 15 residues. V trimming: 4 bases; J trimming: 7 bases; junction bases outside the gene matches: 6. The CDR3 sequence is CASSLRTGGGGELFF. CDR3 nucleotide sequence: TGCGCCAGCAGCCTCCGGACAGGGGGCGGCGGGGAGCTGTTTTTT.